This T cell receptor beta chain was identified during a study of T cells in Graves' hyperthyroidism and ophthalmopathy. About the study: At the time of initial diagnosis and before any treatment, peripheral blood was collected.

This clonotype appeared a few times. What it recognizes is unknown. CDR3 length: 18 residues. Trimming cost V 0 bases and J 4 bases; bases outside gene matches: 12. CDR1 and CDR2 (germline): MGHRA, YSYEKL. The TCR beta CDR3 regions underwent amplification using RNA transcripts as the source. The study used the HTBI primer set for a first-round RT-PCR of the TCR CDR3. MiXCR was run by TCRdb on the multiplex PCR reads, yielding one entry per CDR3 protein. The profile shows a few hundred thousand distinct CDR3 sequences, 13% of them singletons. Together with thyroid ultrasound, orbital computed tomography, serum thyroxine and TRAb, clinical symptoms were used for diagnoses. Study-level results: Most expanded thyroid clonotypes above 0.001 recurred in blood.

Input material: blood. The sequence derives from a man aged 25-45 years with Graves' hyperthyroidism that later progressed to Graves' ophthalmopathy. The V call is TRBV4-1, the J call TRBJ1-1, with 9 bases identical to TRBD1. CDR3 sequence reads: CASSQEGDREMFGTEAFF. The CDR3 DNA sequence: TGCGCCAGCAGCCAAGAGGGGGACAGGGAAATGTTTGGCACTGAAGCTTTCTTT.